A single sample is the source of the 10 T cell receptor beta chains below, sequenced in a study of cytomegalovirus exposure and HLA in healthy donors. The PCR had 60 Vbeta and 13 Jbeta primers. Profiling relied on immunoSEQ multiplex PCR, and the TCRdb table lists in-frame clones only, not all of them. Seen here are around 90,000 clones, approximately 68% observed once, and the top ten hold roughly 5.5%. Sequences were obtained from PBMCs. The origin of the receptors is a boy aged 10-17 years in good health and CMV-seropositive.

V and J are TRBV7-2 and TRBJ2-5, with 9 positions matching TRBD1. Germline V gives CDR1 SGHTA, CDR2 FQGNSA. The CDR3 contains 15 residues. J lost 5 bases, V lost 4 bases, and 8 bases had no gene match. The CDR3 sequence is CASSSLGTGHETQYF. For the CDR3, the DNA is TGTGCCAGCAGCTCCTTAGGGACAGGGCATGAGACCCAGTACTTC.

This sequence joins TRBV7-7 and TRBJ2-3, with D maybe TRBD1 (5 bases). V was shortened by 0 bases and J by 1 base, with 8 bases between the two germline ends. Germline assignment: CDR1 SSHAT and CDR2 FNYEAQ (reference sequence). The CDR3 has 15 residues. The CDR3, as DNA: TGTGCCAGCAGCTTAGCTCAGGGCGGCACAGATACGCAGTATTTT. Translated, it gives CASSLAQGGTDTQYF.

For the CDR3, the DNA is TGCAGCGTTTGGGCTGGGCAAGGTACTGAAGCTTTCTTT. This sequence encodes CSVWAGQGTEAFF. The rearrangement links TRBV29-1 to TRBJ1-1; D unclear. The CDR3 covers 13 residues. Trimming removed 5 bases from V and 5 bases from J, with 15 bases in between. The germline V gene has CDR1 SQVTM and CDR2 ANQGSEA.

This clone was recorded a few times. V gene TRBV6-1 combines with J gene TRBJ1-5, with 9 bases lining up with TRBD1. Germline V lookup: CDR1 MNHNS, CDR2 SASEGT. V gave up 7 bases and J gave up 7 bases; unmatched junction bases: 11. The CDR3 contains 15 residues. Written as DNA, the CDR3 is TGTGCCAGCAACGATGGGACAGGGAGTAGGCAGCCCCAGCATTTT. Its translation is CASNDGTGSRQPQHF.

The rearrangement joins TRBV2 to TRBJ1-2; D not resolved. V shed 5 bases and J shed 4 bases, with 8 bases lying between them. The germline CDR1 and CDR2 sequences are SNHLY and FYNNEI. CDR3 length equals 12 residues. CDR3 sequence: CASSSGFYGYTF. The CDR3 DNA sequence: TGTGCCAGCAGTTCCGGGTTCTATGGCTACACCTTC.

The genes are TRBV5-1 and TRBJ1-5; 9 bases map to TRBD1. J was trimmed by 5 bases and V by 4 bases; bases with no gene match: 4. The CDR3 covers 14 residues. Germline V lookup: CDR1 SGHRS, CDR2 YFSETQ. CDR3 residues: CASSVGQGDQPQHF. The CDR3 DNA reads TGCGCCAGCAGCGTGGGACAGGGTGATCAGCCCCAGCATTTT.

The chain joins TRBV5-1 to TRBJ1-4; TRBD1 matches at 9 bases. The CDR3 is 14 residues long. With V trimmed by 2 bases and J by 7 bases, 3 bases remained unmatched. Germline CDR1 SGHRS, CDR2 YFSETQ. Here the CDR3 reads CASSFQQGAEKLFF. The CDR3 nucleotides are TGCGCCAGCAGCTTTCAACAGGGGGCTGAAAAACTGTTTTTT. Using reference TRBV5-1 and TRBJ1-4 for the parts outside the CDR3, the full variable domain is KAGVTQTPRYLIKTRGQQVTLSCSPISGHRSVSWYQQTPGQGLQFLFEYFSETQRNKGNFPGRFSGRQFSNSRSEMNVSTLELGDSALYLCASSFQQGAEKLFFGSGTQLSVL.

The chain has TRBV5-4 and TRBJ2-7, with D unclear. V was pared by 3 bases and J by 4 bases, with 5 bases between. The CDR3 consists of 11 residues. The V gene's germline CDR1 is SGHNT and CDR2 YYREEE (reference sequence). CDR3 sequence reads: CASSSQYEQYF. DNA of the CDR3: TGTGCCAGCAGCTCCCAATACGAGCAGTACTTC.

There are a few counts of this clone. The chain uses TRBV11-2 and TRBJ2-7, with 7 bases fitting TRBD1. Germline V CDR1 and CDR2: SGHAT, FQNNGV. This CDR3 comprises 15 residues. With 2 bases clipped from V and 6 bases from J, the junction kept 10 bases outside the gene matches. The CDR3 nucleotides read TGTGCCAGCAGCTTAATCGACAGGGCGATGGGCGAGCAGTACTTC. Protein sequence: CASSLIDRAMGEQYF.

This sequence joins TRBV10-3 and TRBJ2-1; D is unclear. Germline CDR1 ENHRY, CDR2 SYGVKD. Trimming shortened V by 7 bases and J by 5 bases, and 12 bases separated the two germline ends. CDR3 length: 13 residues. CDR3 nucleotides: TGTGCCATCAAAGCCGACATGGACAATGAGCAGTTCTTC. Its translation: CAIKADMDNEQFF.